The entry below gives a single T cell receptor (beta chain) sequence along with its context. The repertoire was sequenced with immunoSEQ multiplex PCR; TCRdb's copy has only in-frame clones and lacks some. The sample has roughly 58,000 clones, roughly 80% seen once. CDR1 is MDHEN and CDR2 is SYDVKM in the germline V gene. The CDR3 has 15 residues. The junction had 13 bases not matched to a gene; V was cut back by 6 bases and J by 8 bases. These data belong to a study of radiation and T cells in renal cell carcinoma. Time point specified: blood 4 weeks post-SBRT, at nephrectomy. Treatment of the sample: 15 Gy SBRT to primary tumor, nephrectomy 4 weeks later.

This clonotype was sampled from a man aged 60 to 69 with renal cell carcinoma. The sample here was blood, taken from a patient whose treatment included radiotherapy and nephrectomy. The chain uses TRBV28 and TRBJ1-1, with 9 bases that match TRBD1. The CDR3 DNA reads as TGTGCCAGCAGACCTAACAGGGGGCGATTATCCGAAGCTTTCTTT. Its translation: CASRPNRGRLSEAFF.